Listed below are T cell receptor beta chains from one sample, sequenced in a study of CD8 T cells in Susac syndrome. TCRdb analysed the immunoSEQ multiplex PCR reads with MiXCR anew, one entry per CDR3 protein. The profile shows about 180,000 distinct CDR3 sequences, around 94% of them singletons. The sample comprised CD4+ T cells from PBMCs. These receptors were taken from a human donor with Susac syndrome. CDR3s include the opening cysteine and the closing phenylalanine or tryptophan. Each record gives: V gene, J gene, clone size, D gene, CDR3 protein, CDR3 DNA. The D gene is left open where the match is weak. Clone size is not always given. Where it is, it says once, few, many or a class for expanded clones.

TRBV30	TRBJ1-5	.	.	CAWKVPVSNQPQHF	TGTGCCTGGAAGGTTCCGGTTAGCAATCAGCCCCAGCATTTT
TRBV20-1	TRBJ2-1	few	.	CSATTQARNYNEQFF	TGCAGTGCTACAACCCAGGCTCGGAACTACAATGAGCAGTTCTTC
TRBV6-2/TRBV6-3	TRBJ2-4	few	.	CASRDPQWDIQYF	TGTGCCAGCAGGGACCCACAGTGGGACATTCAGTACTTC
TRBV20-1	TRBJ2-7	.	.	CSAQLRDGEQYF	TGCAGTGCTCAACTTAGGGACGGCGAGCAGTACTTC
TRBV4-3	TRBJ2-1	.	.	CASSQDKEGEQFF	TGCGCCAGCAGCCAAGATAAGGAAGGTGAGCAGTTCTTC
TRBV3-1	TRBJ1-2	.	.	CASSQEHRYTF	TGTGCCAGCAGCCAAGAGCATCGCTACACCTTC
TRBV7-3	TRBJ2-6	.	.	CASSLGTGFSGANVLTF	TGTGCCAGCAGCCTAGGGACGGGTTTCTCTGGGGCCAACGTCCTGACTTTC
TRBV11-3	TRBJ2-2	.	.	CASSLSFTGELFF	TGTGCCAGCAGTCTCTCTTTCACCGGGGAGCTGTTTTTT
TRBV11-1	TRBJ1-6	.	.	CASSSGTGTSPLHF	TGTGCCAGCAGCTCCGGGACTGGGACTTCACCCCTCCACTTT
TRBV20-1	TRBJ1-1	once	.	CSARSPSGVEAFF	TGCAGTGCTAGATCCCCGTCAGGGGTTGAAGCTTTCTTT
TRBV7-2	TRBJ2-7	once	.	CASSSYVVREQYF	TGTGCCAGCAGCTCTTACGTGGTCCGCGAGCAGTACTTC
TRBV5-6	TRBJ1-5	.	.	CASSLDVGPQHF	TGTGCCAGCAGCTTGGACGTGGGGCCCCAGCATTTT
TRBV2	TRBJ1-4	.	.	CASSTQTNEKLFF	TGTGCCAGCTCGACTCAGACTAATGAAAAACTGTTTTTT
TRBV20-1	TRBJ2-3	.	TRBD1	CSASGTGVSDTQYF	TGCAGTGCTTCCGGGACAGGGGTTTCAGATACGCAGTATTTT
TRBV6-2/TRBV6-3	TRBJ2-5	.	.	CASSYYGQETQYF	TGTGCCAGCAGTTACTATGGCCAAGAGACCCAGTACTTC
TRBV30	TRBJ2-7	once	.	CAWSLGLSYDEQYF	TGTGCCTGGAGCTTAGGTCTCTCTTACGACGAGCAGTACTTC
TRBV19	TRBJ2-5	.	.	CASSILVFGQETQYF	TGTGCCAGTAGTATTTTAGTCTTCGGCCAAGAGACCCAGTACTTC
TRBV20-1	TRBJ2-3	.	TRBD2	CSATERGLQYF	TGCAGTGCTACGGAGCGGGGGTTGCAGTATTTT
TRBV29-1	TRBJ2-7	.	TRBD2	CSVVAGPYEQYF	TGCAGCGTTGTAGCGGGGCCCTACGAGCAGTACTTC
TRBV20-1	TRBJ2-2	.	TRBD2	CSARGERTSGVWAGELFF	TGCAGTGCTAGGGGGGAACGGACTAGCGGGGTTTGGGCCGGGGAGCTGTTTTTT
TRBV29-1	TRBJ2-5	.	.	CSVGWSQETQYF	TGCAGCGTTGGTTGGAGCCAAGAGACCCAGTACTTC
TRBV30	TRBJ2-3	.	TRBD2	CAWSGLAGVMDTQYF	TGTGCCTGGAGTGGACTAGCGGGGGTTATGGATACGCAGTATTTT
TRBV2	TRBJ1-2	.	.	CASSISGGSHGYTF	TGTGCCAGCAGTATTTCGGGGGGCAGTCATGGCTACACCTTC
TRBV18	TRBJ1-1	.	.	CASSPPSGNTEAFF	TGTGCCAGCTCACCACCATCAGGGAACACTGAAGCTTTCTTT
TRBV24-1	TRBJ2-5	.	TRBD1	CATRDTGGEETQYF	TGTGCCACCAGAGACACAGGGGGCGAAGAGACCCAGTACTTC
TRBV30	TRBJ1-1	.	.	CAWGTDRDTEAFF	TGTGCCTGGGGCACGGACCGAGACACTGAAGCTTTCTTT
TRBV19	TRBJ2-2	once	.	CASSTRFRGEAGELFF	TGTGCCAGTAGTACCCGCTTCAGGGGAGAGGCCGGGGAGCTGTTTTTT
TRBV30	TRBJ2-1	once	.	CAWSVMAKQFF	TGTGCCTGGAGTGTAATGGCTAAGCAGTTCTTC
TRBV4-2	TRBJ1-4	.	.	CASSQGDTNEKLFF	TGTGCCAGCAGCCAAGGAGACACTAATGAAAAACTGTTTTTT
TRBV11-1	TRBJ2-1	.	TRBD1	CASSSLTGGYNEQFF	TGTGCCAGCAGCTCCCTGACAGGGGGTTACAATGAGCAGTTCTTC